Listed below are T cell receptor beta chains from one sample, sequenced in a study of regulatory T cells in long-lasting Graves disease. TCRdb passed the multiplex PCR reads through MiXCR, listing each CDR3 protein once. The top ten hold more than 55% of the sample, which has approximately 290,000 distinct CDR3 sequences, 22% seen once. The sample consisted of peripheral blood mononuclear cells (PBMCs), taken when the disease was refractory, from a patient treated with antithyroid drugs. Receptors were obtained from a female donor with Graves disease. Each CDR3 is given with its conserved first and last residue. The D gene is left open where the match is weak. Clone size is shown for a subset of rows, as once, few, many or a class of expanded clone.

D: TRBD1
V: TRBV6-2/TRBV6-3
size: few
J: TRBJ2-7
DNA: TGTGCCAGCAGTTCGGGGACAGGCTTATCCGAGCAGTACTTC
CDR3: CASSSGTGLSEQYF

D: TRBD2
V: TRBV3-1
size: .
J: TRBJ2-7
DNA: TGTGCCAGCAGCCAAGGCACTAGCGGGAGTTCCTACGAGCAGTACTTC
CDR3: CASSQGTSGSSYEQYF

D: TRBD2
V: TRBV2
size: few
J: TRBJ2-1
DNA: TGTGCCAGCAGTGTACGTACTAGCGGTGTGGATGAGCAGTTCTTC
CDR3: CASSVRTSGVDEQFF

D: .
V: TRBV7-9
size: .
J: TRBJ2-7
DNA: TGTGCCAGCAGCTTCGGGGATTCGGGCTACGAGCAGTACTTC
CDR3: CASSFGDSGYEQYF

D: .
V: TRBV28
size: many
J: TRBJ1-6
DNA: TGTGCCAGCAGTGACCTGTATAATTCACCCCTCCACTTT
CDR3: CASSDLYNSPLHF

D: TRBD1
V: TRBV7-9
size: .
J: TRBJ1-2
DNA: TGTGCCAGCAGCCCGACCGGGACAGCGACCCACCTCCACACCTTC
CDR3: CASSPTGTATHLHTF

D: .
V: TRBV29-1
size: many
J: TRBJ2-5
DNA: TGCAGCGTTGGAGCGGGTGGCGCAGAGACCCAGTACTTC
CDR3: CSVGAGGAETQYF

D: .
V: TRBV28
size: many
J: TRBJ1-1
DNA: TGTGCCAGCAGTCCCCCCCAGGGACGGGACACTGAAGCTTTCTTT
CDR3: CASSPPQGRDTEAFF

D: TRBD2
V: TRBV4-1
size: few
J: TRBJ2-5
DNA: TGCGCCAGCAGCCCCCGACTAGCGGGAAGAGAGACCCAGTACTTC
CDR3: CASSPRLAGRETQYF

D: TRBD1
V: TRBV20-1
size: .
J: TRBJ1-5
DNA: TGCAGTGCTGTGAAAGGACAGGTCGCGCAGCCCCAGCATTTT
CDR3: CSAVKGQVAQPQHF

D: .
V: TRBV4-3
size: .
J: TRBJ1-1
DNA: TGCGCCAGCAGAGACAGGAGGTACACTGAAGCTTTCTTT
CDR3: CASRDRRYTEAFF

D: TRBD2
V: TRBV9
size: .
J: TRBJ2-7
DNA: TGCGCCAGCAGCTTGGCCGGTGGCGGGAGGTTGTCCTACGAGCAGTACTTC
CDR3: CASSLAGGGRLSYEQYF

D: TRBD2
V: TRBV11-2
size: few
J: TRBJ2-2
DNA: TGTGCCAGCAGTTCCAGACTAGCGGGAGACGGGAAGCTGTTTTTT
CDR3: CASSSRLAGDGKLFF

D: TRBD1
V: TRBV27
size: few
J: TRBJ1-2
DNA: TGTGCCAGCAGCCCCCTCCGGGACAGGGGAAATTTGGGGTATGGCTACACCTTC
CDR3: CASSPLRDRGNLGYGYTF

D: TRBD1
V: TRBV20-1
size: .
J: TRBJ1-5
DNA: TGCAGTGCCCCTGTACGTGGAACAGGGGGCAATCAGCCCCAGCATTTT
CDR3: CSAPVRGTGGNQPQHF

D: .
V: TRBV3-1
size: many
J: TRBJ1-4
DNA: TGTGCCAGCAGCCAAGAATGGGGCAGGGCCAATGAAAAACTGTTTTTT
CDR3: CASSQEWGRANEKLFF